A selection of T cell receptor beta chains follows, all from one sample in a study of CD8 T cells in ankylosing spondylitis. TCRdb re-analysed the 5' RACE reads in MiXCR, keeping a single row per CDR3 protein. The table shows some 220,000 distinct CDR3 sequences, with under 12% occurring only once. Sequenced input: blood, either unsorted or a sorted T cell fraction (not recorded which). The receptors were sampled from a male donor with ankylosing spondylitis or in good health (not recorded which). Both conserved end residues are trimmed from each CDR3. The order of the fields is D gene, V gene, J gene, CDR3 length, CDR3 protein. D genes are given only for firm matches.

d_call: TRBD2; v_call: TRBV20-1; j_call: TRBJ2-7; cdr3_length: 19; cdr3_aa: SASGLGTRGTSGSSLYEQY
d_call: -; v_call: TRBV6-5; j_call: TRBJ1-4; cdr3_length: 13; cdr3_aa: ASSYYGRRVEKLF
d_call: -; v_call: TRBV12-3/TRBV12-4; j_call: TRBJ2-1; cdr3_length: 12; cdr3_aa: ASSVGPGRHEQF
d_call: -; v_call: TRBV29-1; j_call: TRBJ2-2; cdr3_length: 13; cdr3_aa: SVTTSPPNTGELF
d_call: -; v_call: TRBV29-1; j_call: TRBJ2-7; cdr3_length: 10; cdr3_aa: SVEDELGEQY
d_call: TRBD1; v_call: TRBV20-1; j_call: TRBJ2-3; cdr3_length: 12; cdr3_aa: SALRQGATDTQY
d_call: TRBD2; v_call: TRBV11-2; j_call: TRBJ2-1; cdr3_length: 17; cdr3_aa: ASSFTTGTSGSSYNEQF
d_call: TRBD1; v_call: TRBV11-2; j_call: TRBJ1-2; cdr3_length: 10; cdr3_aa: ASSRGRGGYT
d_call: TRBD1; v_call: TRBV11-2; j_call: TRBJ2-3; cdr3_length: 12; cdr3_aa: ASSPSTGVDTQY
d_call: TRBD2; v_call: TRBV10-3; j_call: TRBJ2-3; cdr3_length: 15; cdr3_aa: ATTLGQRGTITDTQY
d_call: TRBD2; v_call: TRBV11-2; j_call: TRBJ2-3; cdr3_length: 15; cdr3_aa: ASSLERRGAPRDTQY
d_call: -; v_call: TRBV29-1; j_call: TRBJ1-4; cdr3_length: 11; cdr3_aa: SARQAGNEKLF
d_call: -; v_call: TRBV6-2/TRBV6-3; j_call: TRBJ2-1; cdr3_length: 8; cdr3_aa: ASTAGSYS
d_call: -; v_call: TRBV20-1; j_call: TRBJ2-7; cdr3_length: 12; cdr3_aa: SARDEAGIYEQY
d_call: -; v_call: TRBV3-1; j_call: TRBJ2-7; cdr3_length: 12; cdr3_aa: ASSQGSGAAEQY
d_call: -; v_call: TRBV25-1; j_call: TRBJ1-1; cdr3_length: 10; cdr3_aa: ASSGGTFEAF
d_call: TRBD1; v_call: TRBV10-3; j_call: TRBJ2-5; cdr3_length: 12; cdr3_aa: AIRGQGELQTQY
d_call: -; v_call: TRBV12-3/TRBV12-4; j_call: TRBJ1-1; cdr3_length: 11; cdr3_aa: ASTRGGNTEAF
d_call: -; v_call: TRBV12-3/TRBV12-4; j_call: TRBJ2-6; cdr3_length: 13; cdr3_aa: ASSLVTGGANVLT
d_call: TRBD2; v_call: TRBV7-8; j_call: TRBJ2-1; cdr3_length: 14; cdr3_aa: ASSSRLAGSRNEQF
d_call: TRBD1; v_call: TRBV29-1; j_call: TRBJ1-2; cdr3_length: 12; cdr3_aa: SVESSGTVYGYT
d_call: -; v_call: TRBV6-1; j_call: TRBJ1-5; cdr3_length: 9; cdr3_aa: ASASNQPQH
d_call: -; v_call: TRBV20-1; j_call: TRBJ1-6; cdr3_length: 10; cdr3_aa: SAYSYNSPLH
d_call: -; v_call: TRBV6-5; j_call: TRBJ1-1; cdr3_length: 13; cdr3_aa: ASSGRGDMNTEAF
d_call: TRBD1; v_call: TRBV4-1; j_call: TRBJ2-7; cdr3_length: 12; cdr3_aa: ASSRDRGTYEQY
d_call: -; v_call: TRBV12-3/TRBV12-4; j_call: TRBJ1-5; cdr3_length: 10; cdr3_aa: ASSSRDQPQH
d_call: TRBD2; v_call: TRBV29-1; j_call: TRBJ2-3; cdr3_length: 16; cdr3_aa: SVEDQGELAGPTDTQY
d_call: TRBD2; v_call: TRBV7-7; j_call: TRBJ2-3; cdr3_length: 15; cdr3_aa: PSSLVPLAGVGDTQY
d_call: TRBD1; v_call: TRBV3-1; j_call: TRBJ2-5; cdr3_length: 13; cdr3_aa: ASRDRGSSWETQY
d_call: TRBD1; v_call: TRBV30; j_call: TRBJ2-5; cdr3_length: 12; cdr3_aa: AWGPGQGKETQY
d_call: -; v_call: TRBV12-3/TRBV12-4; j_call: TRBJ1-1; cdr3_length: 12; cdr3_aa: ASSSGRSNTEAF
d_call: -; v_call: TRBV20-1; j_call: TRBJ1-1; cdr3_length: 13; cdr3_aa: SARGGTRANTEAF
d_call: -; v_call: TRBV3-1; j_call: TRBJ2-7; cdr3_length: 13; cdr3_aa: ASSQGGGIAYEQY
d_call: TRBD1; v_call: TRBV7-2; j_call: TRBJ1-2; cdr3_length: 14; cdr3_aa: ASRSSRQGSLNAYT
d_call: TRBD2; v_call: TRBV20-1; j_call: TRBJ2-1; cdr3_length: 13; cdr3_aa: SASAGTSSYNEQF
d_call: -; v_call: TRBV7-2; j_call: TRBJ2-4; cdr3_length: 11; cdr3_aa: ASGTKAKNIQY
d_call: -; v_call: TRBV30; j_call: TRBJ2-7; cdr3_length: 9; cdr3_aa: AWINNYEQY
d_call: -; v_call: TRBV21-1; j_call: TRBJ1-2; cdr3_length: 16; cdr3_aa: ASSKHRDWRRVDYGYT
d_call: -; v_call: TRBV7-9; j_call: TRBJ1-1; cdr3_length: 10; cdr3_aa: ASSLAQTEAF
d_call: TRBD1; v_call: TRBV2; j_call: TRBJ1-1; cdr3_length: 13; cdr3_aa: ASSEAPQGATEAF
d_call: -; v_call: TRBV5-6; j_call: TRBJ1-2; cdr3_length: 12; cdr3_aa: ASSSGQKDYGYT
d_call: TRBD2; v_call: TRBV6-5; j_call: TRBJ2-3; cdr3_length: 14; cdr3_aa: ASSYVMGAGEDTQY
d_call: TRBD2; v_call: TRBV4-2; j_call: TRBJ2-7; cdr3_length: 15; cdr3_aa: ASSQESGTSGSYEQY